The rows below give T cell receptor beta chains drawn from one sample of a study of spatial heterogeneity in lung cancer. TCRdb fed the 5' RACE reads into MiXCR, producing one record per CDR3 protein. The profile shows more than 35,000 distinct CDR3 sequences, 4% to 6% of them singletons. Sequenced here: PBMCs, sampled at surgery. The receptors originated from a female donor with early-stage non-small cell lung cancer. The CDR3 runs from the conserved cysteine through the conserved F or W. D genes are given only for firm matches. Some rows have no size entry. The others give once, few or many, or a class for an expanded clone.

few,TRBJ1-1,TRBV11-3,.,CASSLDSATHTEAFF,TGTGCCAGCAGCTTAGATAGTGCGACGCACACTGAAGCTTTCTTT
few,TRBJ2-3,TRBV7-2,TRBD1,CASSLQGVDTQYF,TGTGCCAGCAGCTTGCAGGGGGTAGATACGCAGTATTTT
many,TRBJ2-2,TRBV18,.,CASSQDTGELFF,TGTGCCAGCTCACAGGACACCGGGGAGCTGTTTTTT
.,TRBJ2-1,TRBV20-1,TRBD2,CSATRGGTKDEQFF,TGCAGTGCTACACGGGGGGGAACCAAGGATGAGCAGTTCTTC
many,TRBJ2-7,TRBV28,TRBD2,CASSSPTSGGTFYEQYF,TGTGCCAGCAGTTCCCCAACTAGCGGGGGGACCTTCTACGAGCAGTACTTC
.,TRBJ1-2,TRBV5-5,.,CASGWESTYYGYTF,TGTGCCAGCGGCTGGGAATCGACCTACTATGGCTACACCTTC
many,TRBJ1-5,TRBV29-1,.,CSVVLGAGDQPQHF,TGCAGCGTTGTTCTAGGGGCTGGAGATCAGCCCCAGCATTTT
many,TRBJ1-4,TRBV4-3,TRBD1,CASSQGTGFNEKLFF,TGCGCCAGCAGCCAAGGGACAGGGTTTAATGAAAAACTGTTTTTT
many,TRBJ2-7,TRBV28,TRBD1,CASSPTDRVGGEQYF,TGTGCCAGCAGTCCAACGGACAGGGTCGGCGGCGAGCAGTACTTC
many,TRBJ1-5,TRBV27,.,CASSSYSDRDNQPQHF,TGTGCCAGCAGTTCCTACTCGGACAGAGACAATCAGCCCCAGCATTTT
many,TRBJ1-5,TRBV6-6,TRBD1,CASSLTGGAGINQPQHF,TGTGCCAGCAGTTTGACAGGGGGCGCAGGGATCAATCAGCCCCAGCATTTT
many,TRBJ2-2,TRBV6-2/TRBV6-3,TRBD2,CASNNASSGPLNTGELFF,TGTGCCAGCAACAACGCGTCTAGCGGGCCTCTGAACACCGGGGAGCTGTTTTTT
many,TRBJ2-1,TRBV12-3/TRBV12-4,.,CASSPQLGGEQFF,TGTGCCAGCAGTCCCCAACTAGGGGGAGAGCAGTTCTTC
many,TRBJ1-4,TRBV5-6,TRBD1,CASSPTGREEKLFF,TGTGCCAGCAGCCCGACAGGGAGAGAGGAAAAACTGTTTTTT
many,TRBJ1-5,TRBV7-2,TRBD1,CASSPRTGRNQPQHF,TGTGCCAGCAGCCCCCGGACAGGGCGCAATCAGCCCCAGCATTTT
many,TRBJ2-5,TRBV7-3,.,CASSLIGRPWQETQYF,TGTGCCAGCAGCTTAATCGGTAGACCCTGGCAAGAGACCCAGTACTTC
many,TRBJ1-2,TRBV5-4,.,CASSPPPGTYGYTF,TGTGCCAGCAGCCCACCGCCAGGGACCTATGGCTACACCTTC
few,TRBJ1-5,TRBV3-2,.,CASSQPYSSGTGNQPQHF,TGTGCCAGCAGCCAACCATATTCTTCCGGGACAGGGAATCAGCCCCAGCATTTT
.,TRBJ1-2,TRBV7-8,.,CASSSGTRSMLHGYTF,TGTGCCAGCTCCTCGGGGACCCGGTCGATGTTGCATGGCTACACCTTC
many,TRBJ1-1,TRBV20-1,TRBD1,CSARGGLRQGTNTEAFF,TGCAGTGCTAGAGGGGGGCTCCGACAGGGAACCAACACTGAAGCTTTCTTT
many,TRBJ1-2,TRBV28,TRBD1,CASSFSVTGSNYGYTF,TGTGCCAGCAGTTTCTCCGTGACAGGGAGTAACTATGGCTACACCTTC
.,TRBJ2-1,TRBV19,TRBD2,CASSMSSGGANEQFF,TGTGCCAGTAGTATGAGTAGCGGGGGGGCCAATGAGCAGTTCTTC
many,TRBJ1-2,TRBV5-1,.,CASRPENYGYTF,TGCGCCAGCAGGCCAGAAAACTATGGCTACACCTTC
many,TRBJ2-3,TRBV9,.,CASSVGFADTQYF,TGTGCCAGCAGCGTAGGGTTCGCAGATACGCAGTATTTT
few,TRBJ2-4,TRBV19,.,CASSIETEPNIQYF,TGTGCCAGTAGTATAGAAACAGAACCTAACATTCAGTACTTC
many,TRBJ2-5,TRBV2,TRBD2,CAINGGGRGRETQYF,TGTGCCATCAATGGCGGGGGGCGCGGGAGGGAGACCCAGTACTTC
many,TRBJ1-3,TRBV25-1,.,CASMPRDTRNTIYF,TGTGCCAGCATGCCCCGGGACACCAGAAACACCATATATTTT
many,TRBJ2-4,TRBV20-1,.,CSVGTQDIQYF,TGCAGTGTTGGAACCCAGGACATTCAGTACTTC
.,TRBJ2-2,TRBV7-2,.,CASRKERLNTGELFF,TGTGCCAGCAGAAAAGAGCGGCTGAACACCGGGGAGCTGTTTTTT
many,TRBJ2-5,TRBV6-1,TRBD2,CASSESKAGRTQYF,TGTGCCAGCAGTGAAAGTAAAGCGGGACGGACCCAGTACTTC
many,TRBJ1-5,TRBV29-1,TRBD1,CSAGGGRGDQPQHF,TGCAGCGCCGGAGGGGGCAGGGGGGATCAGCCCCAGCATTTT
many,TRBJ2-3,TRBV6-2/TRBV6-3,TRBD2,CASSYGRGLAGTDTQYF,TGTGCCAGCAGTTATGGTAGAGGGCTAGCGGGCACAGATACGCAGTATTTT
many,TRBJ1-5,TRBV7-3,.,CASSLSQSNQPQHF,TGTGCCAGCAGCTTAAGCCAGAGCAATCAGCCCCAGCATTTT
few,TRBJ1-1,TRBV6-6,.,CASSYRRTEAFF,TGTGCCAGCAGTTACCGGAGGACTGAAGCTTTCTTT
many,TRBJ2-1,TRBV5-5,TRBD2,CASSPAWGGNEQFF,TGTGCCAGCAGCCCCGCTTGGGGGGGCAATGAGCAGTTCTTC
few,TRBJ2-3,TRBV4-2,.,CASSQFYRGTDTQYF,TGTGCCAGCAGCCAATTCTATCGAGGCACAGATACGCAGTATTTT
few,TRBJ2-3,TRBV6-2/TRBV6-3,TRBD2,CASSLGTSGADTQYF,TGTGCCAGCAGTTTGGGGACTAGCGGGGCAGATACGCAGTATTTT
few,TRBJ2-7,TRBV6-5,TRBD1,CASRDGQGGYEQYF,TGTGCCAGCAGAGACGGACAGGGAGGCTACGAGCAGTACTTC
medium-sized,TRBJ1-2,TRBV11-2,.,CASSLSDNYGYTF,TGTGCCAGCAGCTTATCAGATAACTATGGCTACACCTTC
many,TRBJ2-2,TRBV2,TRBD2,CASTIAGAGELFF,TGTGCCAGCACGATAGCGGGGGCCGGGGAGCTGTTTTTT
.,TRBJ2-1,TRBV27,.,CASSNRDSKNEQFF,TGTGCCAGCAGTAACCGGGACTCAAAAAATGAGCAGTTCTTC
many,TRBJ2-7,TRBV5-6,.,CASSRVSYEQYF,TGTGCCAGCAGCCGAGTCAGCTACGAGCAGTACTTC
many,TRBJ1-6,TRBV5-5,.,CASSRDWGNSPLHF,TGTGCCAGCAGTCGGGACTGGGGAAATTCACCCCTCCACTTT
many,TRBJ2-5,TRBV6-1,.,CASSPEAGPAQYF,TGTGCCAGCAGCCCAGAGGCGGGGCCGGCCCAGTACTTC
.,TRBJ2-3,TRBV10-1,.,CASSPLAGKGWTDTQYF,TGCGCCAGCAGCCCCTTGGCGGGGAAAGGTTGGACAGATACGCAGTATTTT
many,TRBJ2-6,TRBV2,.,CASRDRMSSGANVLTF,TGTGCCAGCAGGGATAGGATGAGCTCTGGGGCCAACGTCCTGACTTTC
.,TRBJ1-1,TRBV5-4,.,CASSLGASPAEAFF,TGTGCCAGCAGCTTGGGGGCCAGCCCCGCTGAAGCTTTCTTT
.,TRBJ1-3,TRBV4-3,.,CASSQVRPGQGGNTIYF,TGCGCCAGCAGCCAAGTCCGGCCGGGTCAGGGAGGAAACACCATATATTTT
many,TRBJ2-7,TRBV20-1,TRBD1,CSPGQGAYEQYF,TGCAGCCCGGGACAGGGGGCCTACGAGCAGTACTTC
many,TRBJ1-4,TRBV7-9,.,CASSSGAYQEELFF,TGTGCCAGCAGCTCGGGGGCGTATCAAGAGGAACTGTTTTTT
many,TRBJ1-5,TRBV7-2,.,CASSWDKRQPQHF,TGTGCCAGCAGCTGGGACAAGAGGCAGCCCCAGCATTTT